This TCR beta chain is from a study of T-cell reconstitution after alpha-beta-depleted transplantation in children. TCRbeta library preparation incorporated unique molecular identifiers. MiXCR, applied by TCRdb to the PCR reads, yields one record per CDR3 protein. The sample consists of 200,000 to 250,000 distinct CDR3 sequences, about a tenth of them appearing once. The V and J ends lost 6 bases and 5 bases respectively, with 13 bases between them. This CDR3 contains 13 residues. In germline, CDR1 is ENHRY, CDR2 SYGVKD. A few counts support this clonotype. The chain recombines TRBV10-3 with TRBJ1-2, with a tentative D call TRBD1 (6 bases). The sequence was collected from a human donor who donated a stem cell graft to a child with acute lymphoblastic leukemia. The specimen comprised PBMCs from the stem cell graft donor, sampled from the stem cell graft. The DNA for the CDR3 is TGTGCCATCAGCCAGGGGAGCTCTTATGGCTACACCTTC. Encoded protein: CAISQGSSYGYTF.